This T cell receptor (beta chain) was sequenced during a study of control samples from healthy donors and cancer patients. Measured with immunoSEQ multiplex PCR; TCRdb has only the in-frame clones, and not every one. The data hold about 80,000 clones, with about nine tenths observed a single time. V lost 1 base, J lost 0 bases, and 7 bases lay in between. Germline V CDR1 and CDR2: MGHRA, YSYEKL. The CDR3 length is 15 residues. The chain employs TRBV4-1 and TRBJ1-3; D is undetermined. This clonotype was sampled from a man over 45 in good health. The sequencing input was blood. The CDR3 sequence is CASSQGHLSGNTIYF. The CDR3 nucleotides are TGCGCCAGCAGCCAAGGGCACCTCTCTGGAAACACCATATATTTT.